This T cell receptor (beta chain) came from a study of human T cells and chemical hapten exposure. The wider study: A patient group, mainly female, showed alopecia areata, totalis or universalis.

Study-level results: Among TCRs, those above 1 in 1000 frequency were unaffected by DPC sensitization.

The CDR3 covers 13 residues. Germline V CDR1 and CDR2: SQVTM, ANQGSEA. With 1 base removed from V and 3 bases from J, the gap between germline ends came to 10 bases. Concerning this clonotype: Its antigen is unknown.

TCRdb ran MiXCR on the RACE reads and lists one entry per CDR3 protein. The sample lists some 96,000 distinct CDR3 sequences; 7% to 10% were seen once. As to time point: patch test 2, 6 weeks after DPC sensitization. Stated treatment: therapeutic diphenylcyclopropenone sensitization with weekly scalp DPC. V is TRBV29-1 and J is TRBJ2-7; D uncertain. This sequence originates from a woman aged 40 to 50 with alopecia areata. Some clones in this sample may be carry-over from other donors' samples. Sample: whole blood, taken in connection with sensitization to the hapten diphenylcyclopropenone (DPC). CDR3 bases: TGCAGCGTTGAAGCACCAGGCAGCTACGAGCAGTACTTC. Translating gives CSVEAPGSYEQYF.